What follows are 7 T cell receptor beta chains derived from one specimen sequenced in a study of CD4 T cells in relation to SARS-CoV-2 and coronaviruses. CD4+ T cells from unexposed donors were obtained before the COVID-19 pandemic (2011-2018). TCRdb's copy holds only in-frame clones and misses some; the assay was immunoSEQ multiplex PCR. In the table there are about 68,000 clones, 85% to 95% of which are singletons. The sample was naive CD4+ T cells from PBMCs. Subset given: naive CD4+ T cells isolated by negative enrichment. These receptors all stem from a human donor in good health.

This chain connects TRBV7-8 to TRBJ2-7; D uncertain. Trimming removed 1 base from V and 1 base from J, with 11 bases in between. Germline V gives CDR1 SGHVS, CDR2 FQNEAQ. The CDR3 extends over 15 amino acids. The CDR3 DNA reads TGTGCCAGCAGCTTAGGGGTAGGGCCATCCTACGAGCAGTACTTC. It yields the protein CASSLGVGPSYEQYF.

V usage is TRBV19 and J usage is TRBJ2-2, with D maybe TRBD1 (6 bases). Trimming took 11 bases from V and 0 from J, leaving 13 bases between them. The CDR3 length is 14 residues. Germline-derived CDR1 and CDR2 are LNHDA and SQIVND (reference sequence). Written as DNA, the CDR3 is TGTGCCGGCCGGGACACCGCGAACACCGGGGAGCTGTTTTTT. Protein: CAGRDTANTGELFF.

This clone was detected once. This sequence joins TRBV24-1 and TRBJ2-5; D call uncertain. The germline CDR1 and CDR2 sequences are KGHDR and SFDVKD. CDR3 length: 17 amino acids. The V and J ends lost 5 bases and 5 bases respectively, with 23 bases between them. The CDR3 region has the DNA TGTGCCACCAGTGTGTCATTTGAAAGTCATATTAAGGAGACCCAGTACTTC. Residues: CATSVSFESHIKETQYF.

The rearrangement links TRBV21-1 to TRBJ2-2; the tabulated D call, TRBD1, remains unverified against the DNA. TRBV21-1 is recorded as a pseudogene. The CDR3 spans 14 residues. The CDR3 is CASSSTENTGELFF. The CDR3, as DNA: TGTGCCAGCAGCAGCACAGAGAACACCGGGGAGCTGTTTTTT.

The chain combines TRBV18 with TRBJ1-1; possibly TRBD1 for D (5 bases). The V end was cut by 3 bases, the J end by 0 bases, with 8 bases between. Looked up from germline, CDR1 is KGHSH and CDR2 is LQKENI. This CDR3 spans 14 amino acids. CDR3 protein: CASSPWGMNTEAFF. The CDR3 DNA follows: TGTGCCAGCTCACCGTGGGGGATGAACACTGAAGCTTTCTTT. Variable domain in full (rest from reference TRBV18 and TRBJ1-1): NAGVMQNPRHLVRRRGQEARLRCSPMKGHSHVYWYRQLPEEGLKFMVYLQKENIIDESGMPKERFSAEFPKEGPSILRIQQVVRGDSAAYFCASSPWGMNTEAFFGQGTRLTVV.

This chain links TRBV7-3 with TRBJ2-1; tentative D call: TRBD1 (6 bases). Germline V gene data show CDR1 as SGHTA and CDR2 as FQGTGA. CDR3 size: 13 residues. Trimming took 5 bases from V and 6 from J, leaving 11 bases between them. The DNA of the CDR3 is TGTGCCAGCAGCGCGACAGGTTTCAATGAGCAGTTCTTC. As protein: CASSATGFNEQFF.

The V call is TRBV5-6, the J call TRBJ2-5; TRBD1 matches 7 bases. V was clipped by 1 base and J by 5 bases; unmatched bases: 14. Germline-derived CDR1 and CDR2 are SGHDT and YYEEEE. The CDR3 has 17 residues. For the CDR3, the DNA is TGTGCCAGCAGCTTGTATAGGTCAGGGGGTTTTAGGGAGACCCAGTACTTC. Protein product: CASSLYRSGGFRETQYF.